This T cell receptor beta chain stems from a study of beta chain features in type 1 diabetes. Purities in excess of 95% were seen in all sorted populations. The authors reverse transcribed all of the isolated RNA, so sequencing captured expressed TCRB transcripts. Profiling relied on immunoSEQ multiplex PCR, and the TCRdb table lists in-frame clones only, not all of them. The sample includes under 250,000 clones, 12% to 15% of them seen just once. The TCR sequence derives from a middle-aged woman in good health. The sequencing input was naive CD4+ T cells from blood.

CDR3 in DNA: TGTGCCAGCAGACTAGCGGGGGGACCCACAGATACGCAGTATTTT. Protein product: CASRLAGGPTDTQYF. The V and J genes are TRBV25-1 and TRBJ2-3; 12 bases match TRBD2. The V gene's germline CDR1 is MGHDK and CDR2 SYGVNS. The J segment lost 2 bases and the V segment lost 6 bases, leaving 3 bases of the junction unmatched. This CDR3 has 15 residues. Full variable domain (missing parts from reference TRBV25-1 and TRBJ2-3): EADIYQTPRYLVIGTGKKITLECSQTMGHDKMYWYQQDPGMELHLIHYSYGVNSTEKGDLSSESTVSRIRTEHFPLTLESARPSHTSQYLCASRLAGGPTDTQYFGPGTRLTVL.